One sample yielded the 17 T cell receptor beta chains listed below, sequenced in a study of T cell repertoires in cytomegalovirus infection. One entry per CDR3 protein, called by TCRdb with MiXCR from the reads. The top ten hold around 11% of the sample, which has hundreds of thousands of distinct CDR3 sequences, 15% to 20% seen once. The sequencing input was PBMCs. All receptors derive from a human donor in good health (CMV status not recorded). Some clones in this sample may be carry-over from other donors' samples.

This clonotype was seen a handful of times. This chain links TRBV27 with TRBJ2-3; 14 nucleotides line up with TRBD2. From germline, CDR1 is MNHEY and CDR2 SMNVEV (reference sequence). This CDR3 has 20 amino acids. With V trimmed by 4 bases and J by 1 base, 13 bases remained unmatched. The DNA of the CDR3 is TGTGCCAGCAGTTCCGGGCTTCTAGGGACTAGCGGGGGAGGCACAGATACGCAGTATTTT. Protein: CASSSGLLGTSGGGTDTQYF.

This clonotype has a count of ten or more. The V gene is TRBV4-1, the J gene TRBJ1-2; 7 bases are shared with TRBD1. CDR1 MGHRA and CDR2 YSYEKL come from the germline V gene. The V gene end was trimmed by 1 base and the J gene end by 4 bases; junction bases not matched to a gene: 3. The CDR3 has 14 amino acids. CDR3 nucleotides: TGCGCCAGCAGCCAAGTAGACAGGGTCTATGGCTACACCTTC. Translated, it gives CASSQVDRVYGYTF.

This clonotype was picked up many times. The chain links TRBV20-1 to TRBJ2-4, with D uncertain. The V end lost 6 bases, the J end lost 6 bases, and 15 bases lay between the germline ends. The germline gives CDR1 DFQATT, CDR2 SNEGSKA (reference sequence). The CDR3 has 13 amino acids. The CDR3 sequence: CSAQLESRNIQYF. The CDR3 DNA is TGCAGTGCCCAACTGGAGTCGAGAAACATTCAGTACTTC.

This clonotype has more than one count but fewer than ten. One end of the junction varies from germline; a read error may be responsible. The gene calls are TRBV20-1 and TRBJ1-1, with TRBD1 identical over 9 bases. The CDR3 spans 14 residues. The V gene's germline CDR1 is DFQATT and CDR2 SNEGSKA (reference sequence). CDR3 residues: CSDRQGDLGTEAFF. The CDR3 DNA follows: TGCAGTGATAGACAGGGGGACCTGGGCACTGAAGCTTTCTTT.

The chain combines TRBV4-1 with TRBJ2-1; 14 bases map to TRBD2. CDR3 length: 18 residues. V trimming: 4 bases; J trimming: 1 base; junction bases outside the gene matches: 6. The germline V gene encodes CDR1 MGHRA and CDR2 YSYEKL. The CDR3 bases are TGCGCCAGCAGCCCGAGGGGACTAGCGGGGGAATCCTACAATGAGCAGTTCTTC. This gives the protein CASSPRGLAGESYNEQFF.

The chain carries TRBV4-3 and TRBJ2-1; D might be TRBD2 (6 bases). Germline V gene lookup returns CDR1 LGHNA and CDR2 YSLEER. The CDR3 extends over 16 amino acids. V was clipped by 3 bases and J by 1 base, with 13 bases between them. CDR3 sequence (DNA): TGCGCCAGCAGCCAGAATAGCGGAACTTCCTACAATGAGCAGTTCTTC. It codes for CASSQNSGTSYNEQFF.

This chain uses TRBV6-1 with TRBJ1-4; D uncertain. CDR1 is MNHNS and CDR2 is SASEGT in the germline V gene. The CDR3 spans 14 residues. Deletions cut 6 bases from V and 6 bases from J, with 14 bases between. CDR3 residues: CASSGQAGYEKLFF. The CDR3 region has the DNA TGTGCCAGCAGCGGTCAGGCGGGGTATGAAAAACTGTTTTTT.

The sample holds many counts of this clonotype. The genes are TRBV28 and TRBJ2-3; TRBD1 matches at 7 bases. From germline, CDR1 is MDHEN and CDR2 SYDVKM. The V and J ends lost 6 bases and 0 bases, in that order; junction bases with no gene match: 3. The CDR3 runs to 14 residues. CDR3 sequence reads: CASRTGQSTDTQYF. CDR3 nucleotides: TGTGCCAGCAGGACGGGACAGAGCACAGATACGCAGTATTTT.

This rearrangement joins TRBV7-8 to TRBJ1-2, with a possible D match to TRBD1 (5 bases). CDR3 size: 14 residues. Germline assignment: CDR1 SGHVS and CDR2 FQNEAQ. The V end lost 5 bases, the J end lost 7 bases, and 17 bases lay between the germline ends. DNA of the CDR3: TGTGCCAGCAGCCTGGCGCAGGGAGGATTTGGCTACACCTTC. Translating it yields CASSLAQGGFGYTF. The full variable domain, completed using reference TRBV7-8 and TRBJ1-2, is GAGVSQSPRYKVAKRGQDVALRCDPISGHVSLFWYQQALGQGPEFLTYFQNEAQLDKSGLPSDRFFAERPEGSVSTLKIQRTQQEDSAVYLCASSLAQGGFGYTFGSGTRLTVV.

This chain links TRBV6-1 with TRBJ1-1; D perhaps matches TRBD1 (6 bases). V gave up 1 base and J gave up 11 bases, with 20 bases separating them. The CDR3 extends over 15 amino acids. The germline V gene encodes CDR1 MNHNS and CDR2 SASEGT. CDR3 sequence (DNA): TGTGCCAGCAGTGAAGGGGGGGCGGGGACCAGTGCGGCTTTCTTT. Protein product: CASSEGGAGTSAAFF.

This clonotype was seen more than once but under ten times. The chain uses TRBV15 and TRBJ2-7, with 9 nucleotides matching TRBD1. Losses at the gene ends were 3 bases for V and 5 bases for J; bases not matched to a gene: 5. Germline lookup yields CDR1 LNHNV and CDR2 YYDKDF (reference sequence). This CDR3 contains 14 residues. This CDR3 is CATSSGQGNNEQYF. CDR3 nucleotide sequence: TGTGCCACCAGCAGCGGACAGGGGAACAACGAGCAGTACTTC.

The rearrangement links TRBV2 to TRBJ1-5; possibly TRBD1 for D (5 bases). This CDR3 region has 16 residues. Germline V gene lookup returns CDR1 SNHLY and CDR2 FYNNEI. Trimming took 1 base from V and 2 from J, leaving 12 bases between them. The CDR3 loop reads CASSEGSGRGNQPQHF. The CDR3 DNA reads as TGTGCCAGCAGTGAAGGTAGTGGCAGGGGCAATCAGCCCCAGCATTTT.

This clonotype was recorded a few times. The chain joins TRBV12-3 or TRBV12-4 to TRBJ1-2, with D maybe TRBD1 (5 bases). Trimming pared 6 bases from V and 7 bases from J, leaving 21 bases between. This CDR3 is 15 amino acids long. Here the CDR3 reads CASRPERTPSGGYTF. Here the CDR3 DNA reads TGTGCCAGCAGACCCGAGCGGACACCATCAGGTGGCTACACCTTC.

This clonotype was found many times. This chain connects TRBV7-8 to TRBJ2-1; 10 bases align to TRBD2. CDR3 size: 15 residues. The V gene end was trimmed by 3 bases and the J gene end by 9 bases; junction bases not matched to a gene: 8. From germline, CDR1 is SGHVS and CDR2 FQNEAQ. The CDR3 here is CASSFRSGGAGEQFF. The CDR3 coding sequence is TGTGCCAGCAGCTTTAGGAGCGGGGGGGCTGGTGAGCAGTTCTTC.

The V call is TRBV20-1, the J call TRBJ2-2; 7 bases line up with TRBD2. Germline assignment: CDR1 DFQATT and CDR2 SNEGSKA (reference sequence). CDR3 length equals 16 residues. Unmatched junction bases numbered 13, after V lost 4 bases and J lost 5 bases. The CDR3 DNA sequence: TGCAGTGCTAAATCAGGCGTGGGGGGGGGGACCGGGGAGCTGTTTTTT. This translates into CSAKSGVGGGTGELFF.

This clonotype came up a few times. The chain links TRBV11-2 to TRBJ2-7; D may be TRBD1 (6 bases). Germline V lookup: CDR1 SGHAT, CDR2 FQNNGV. This CDR3 has 12 residues. The V end was cut by 5 bases, the J end by 6 bases, with 11 bases between. The CDR3 DNA reads TGTGCCAGCAGCCGGACAGTTTCCGAGCAGTACTTC. It specifies CASSRTVSEQYF. Full variable domain (outside the CDR3, taken from reference TRBV11-2 and TRBJ2-7): EAGVAQSPRYKIIEKRQSVAFWCNPISGHATLYWYQQILGQGPKLLIQFQNNGVVDDSQLPKDRFSAERLKGVDSTLKIQPAKLEDSAVYLCASSRTVSEQYFGPGTRLTVT.

CDR3 nucleotides: TGCGCCAGCAGCGTCTCGAGGACCAACACCGGGGAGCTGTTTTTT. This encodes CASSVSRTNTGELFF. V and J are TRBV5-1 and TRBJ2-2, with D unclear. Per the germline V gene, CDR1 is SGHRS and CDR2 is YFSETQ. The CDR3 is 15 residues long. Trimming removed 4 bases from V and 2 bases from J, with 12 bases in between. The variable domain in full, completed from reference TRBV5-1 and TRBJ2-2, reads KAGVTQTPRYLIKTRGQQVTLSCSPISGHRSVSWYQQTPGQGLQFLFEYFSETQRNKGNFPGRFSGRQFSNSRSEMNVSTLELGDSALYLCASSVSRTNTGELFFGEGSRLTVL.